The entry that follows covers one T cell receptor (beta chain) sequence. As yet, its antigen is unknown. This entry belongs to a study of T-cell memory formation after mild COVID-19. Study information: TCR clusters showed largely donor specificity.

CDR1 is MNHEY and CDR2 is SVGAGI in the germline V gene. V lost 6 bases, J lost 4 bases, and 10 bases lay in between. This CDR3 has 13 amino acids. Study-wide points: For second-wave clones that peaked at day 37, SARS-CoV-2 specificity went unverified. Clones which contracted sat mainly in CM and EM if CD4+, and in EMRA if CD8+.

TCR alpha and TCR beta cDNA libraries with sample barcodes and UMIs came from 5'RACE using constant-segment primers. TCRdb fed the 5' RACE reads into MiXCR, producing one record per CDR3 protein. Of about 360,000 distinct CDR3 sequences in the sample, about 15% were seen once. This clonotype originated in a man aged 18 to 35 who had mild COVID-19 (a few samples of this study predate the infection). Cell type and time point are not known. The rearrangement links TRBV6-5 to TRBJ1-5; D gene unclear. Sequencing input: PBMCs or a T cell subset sorted from them (not recorded which). CDR3 sequence: CASSRRRNQPQHF. The CDR3 nucleotides are TGTGCCAGCAGCCGTCGACGAAATCAGCCCCAGCATTTT.